The 27 T cell receptor beta chains below all came from one sample that was sequenced in a study of blood T cells in healthy people across ages. A second PCR, run for about 6 to 11 cycles, used a sample-barcoded 5' primer plus a J-beta primer mix. TCRdb processed the 5' RACE reads anew with MiXCR; each CDR3 protein has one entry. Of 550,000 to 700,000 distinct CDR3 sequences listed, approximately 25% are singletons. The sequenced material came from blood. Receptor source: a woman in her 70s in good health.

The chain joins TRBV20-1 to TRBJ2-5; TRBD1 is a possible D gene (6 bases). TRBJ2-7 explains the end of the DNA better; the J call may be wrong. CDR1 is DFQATT, CDR2 SNEGSKA, per germline (reference sequence). The CDR3 totals 16 residues. The CDR3 region is CSARGFGQIRPYEQYF. In DNA, the CDR3 is TGCAGTGCTAGGGGTTTTGGACAGATTAGGCCCTACGAGCAGTACTTC.

The V and J genes are TRBV9 and TRBJ2-5; 10 nucleotides match TRBD2. After removal of 4 bases from V and 5 bases from J, the junction contained 5 bases not matched to a gene. The V gene's germline CDR1 is SGDLS and CDR2 YYNGEE. The CDR3 loop spans 14 amino acids. This CDR3 is CASSFGLAAETQYF. Written as DNA, the CDR3 is TGTGCCAGCAGCTTCGGACTAGCGGCCGAGACCCAGTACTTC.

Only a few counts were recorded for this clonotype. This chain connects TRBV3-1 to TRBJ2-1, with 15 bases fitting TRBD2. The CDR3 contains 16 residues. V was clipped by 5 bases and J by 10 bases; unmatched bases: 9. Germline loops: CDR1 LGHDT, CDR2 YNNKEL (reference sequence). The CDR3 DNA sequence: TGTGCCAGCAGCTCTGCGGGACTAGCGGGGGGAGGGGAGCAGTTCTTC. Amino acid sequence: CASSSAGLAGGGEQFF.

This clonotype has a handful of counts. This rearrangement joins TRBV5-1 to TRBJ2-7; perhaps D is TRBD1 or TRBD2 (5 bases each). V was clipped by 3 bases and J by 7 bases, with 20 bases between them. Germline V CDR1 and CDR2: SGHRS, YFSETQ. This CDR3 is 15 amino acids long. CDR3 coding DNA: TGCGCCAGCAGCTCCCGGGGACGCCCAGATGCGGAGCAGTACTTC. Translating it yields CASSSRGRPDAEQYF.

This clonotype occurred a few times. The CDR3 loop reads CASSQEVVSYEQYF. CDR3 bases: TGTGCCAGCAGCCAAGAGGTGGTCTCCTACGAGCAGTACTTC. This chain uses TRBV3-1 with TRBJ2-7; no clear D. Trimming took 0 bases from V and 0 from J, leaving 6 bases between them. Germline V gene lookup returns CDR1 LGHDT and CDR2 YNNKEL (reference sequence). The CDR3 loop spans 14 amino acids.

There are a few counts of this clonotype. The CDR3 loop is CASTAWDRGDNEQFF. The DNA of the CDR3 is TGTGCCAGCACCGCCTGGGACAGGGGCGACAATGAGCAGTTCTTC. The chain recombines TRBV6-5 with TRBJ2-1, with 10 nucleotides matching TRBD1. The CDR3 consists of 15 residues. From germline, CDR1 is MNHEY and CDR2 SVGAGI. Germline trimming cut 7 bases from V and 5 bases from J; bases unmatched to any gene: 8.

V gene TRBV11-1 combines with J gene TRBJ2-5; D is possibly TRBD2 (6 bases). CDR1 is SGHAT and CDR2 is FQDESV in the germline V gene (reference sequence). The germline V and J ends were trimmed by 4 bases and 4 bases, with 22 bases remaining between them. CDR3 length: 17 amino acids. The CDR3 coding sequence is TGTGCCAGCAGCTCCGGGACCGGGACTCACATCAGAGAGACCCAGTACTTC. Translated, it gives CASSSGTGTHIRETQYF.

The V and J genes are TRBV7-3 and TRBJ2-2; D unclear. This CDR3 is built from 13 residues. The ends were cut back, 4 bases at V and 1 base at J, with 4 bases in the middle. Germline CDR1 SGHTA, CDR2 FQGTGA. The CDR3 loop is CASSWENTGELFF. The CDR3 DNA is TGTGCCAGCAGCTGGGAGAACACCGGGGAGCTGTTTTTT.

Comments on this clonotype: At one end the junction does not follow the germline gene, possibly because of a read error. The rearrangement joins TRBV7-9 to TRBJ2-3, with D maybe TRBD2 (5 bases). The germline V gene has CDR1 SEHNR and CDR2 FQNEAQ (reference sequence). CDR3 size: 15 residues. CDR3 sequence reads: CASSSNSAEGDTQYF. The DNA of the CDR3 is TGTGCCAGCAGCTCTAACTCGGCAGAGGGAGATACACAGTATTTT.

This clonotype has just a few counts. The gene calls are TRBV7-9 and TRBJ2-1; 7 bases match TRBD2. Germline V gene lookup returns CDR1 SEHNR and CDR2 FQNEAQ (reference sequence). V was pared by 2 bases and J by 12 bases, with 4 bases of the junction left unmatched. The CDR3 sequence is 12 residues long. This chain's CDR3 is CASSLSREPQFF. The CDR3 nucleotides are TGTGCCAGCAGCTTATCGCGGGAGCCGCAGTTCTTC. Drawing the rest from reference TRBV7-9 and TRBJ2-1, the complete variable domain is DTGVSQNPRHKITKRGQNVTFRCDPISEHNRLYWYRQTLGQGPEFLTYFQNEAQLEKSRLLSDRFSAERPKGSFSTLEIQRTEQGDSAMYLCASSLSREPQFFGPGTRLTVL.

The V gene is TRBV28, the J gene TRBJ1-1; no firm D call. The CDR3 is 17 amino acids. Germline values: CDR1 MDHEN, CDR2 SYDVKM. Deletions cut 3 bases from V and 1 base from J, with 18 bases between. CDR3 in DNA: TGTGCCAGCAGTTTGAGGAGTCCGGGCGGTAAGAACACTGAAGCTTTCTTT. Protein product: CASSLRSPGGKNTEAFF.

The genes are TRBV7-2 and TRBJ1-2; TRBD1 is a possible D gene (5 bases). The CDR3 length is 14 residues. Germline-derived CDR1 and CDR2 are SGHTA and FQGNSA. The V and J ends lost 5 bases and 2 bases respectively, with 12 bases between them. The CDR3 DNA reads as TGTGCCAGCAGCCCAAGCGGGGGAAACTATGGCTACACCTTC. This sequence encodes CASSPSGGNYGYTF.

This clonotype was detected only a few times. The chain joins TRBV7-3 to TRBJ2-5; D may match TRBD1 or TRBD2 (5 bases each). CDR3 length: 13 amino acids. Trimming pared 5 bases from V and 4 bases from J, leaving 11 bases between. Germline V gene sequence: CDR1 SGHTA, CDR2 FQGTGA. The chain's CDR3 is CASSTRGGETQYF. In DNA, the CDR3 is TGTGCCAGCAGCACGAGGGGTGGAGAGACCCAGTACTTC.

This clonotype was seen more than once but under ten times. The J gene is TRBJ1-4, the V gene TRBV15; possibly TRBD1 for D (6 bases). The germline V and J ends were trimmed by 0 bases and 8 bases, with 16 bases remaining between them. This CDR3 comprises 16 residues. The germline V gene encodes CDR1 LNHNV and CDR2 YYDKDF (reference sequence). For the CDR3, the DNA is TGTGCCACCAGCAGAGATCTGGTACAGGGAGGCGAAAAACTGTTTTTT. It encodes CATSRDLVQGGEKLFF.

This chain connects TRBV9 to TRBJ2-4; 7 bases align to TRBD1. The CDR3 runs 14 residues. With V trimmed by 4 bases and J by 8 bases, 9 bases remained unmatched. CDR1 SGDLS and CDR2 YYNGEE come from the germline V gene. The CDR3 loop is CASSRDSPWDIQYF. CDR3 DNA sequence: TGTGCCAGCAGCAGGGACAGCCCATGGGACATTCAGTACTTC.

The chain employs TRBV12-5 and TRBJ1-4; D is ambiguous. CDR3 length: 14 residues. The ends were cut back, 1 base at V and 3 bases at J, with 6 bases in the middle. In germline, CDR1 is LGHNT, CDR2 FRNRAP. The CDR3 DNA reads TGTGCTAGTGGTTTGGGGGGAGCTAATGAAAAACTGTTTTTT. Its protein is CASGLGGANEKLFF.

This chain uses TRBV11-3 with TRBJ1-1; unclear D gene. The germline V gene has CDR1 SGHNT and CDR2 YENEEA. CDR3 length: 15 residues. V dropped 5 bases and J dropped 3 bases, with 16 bases sitting between them. The CDR3 nucleotides read TGTGCCAGCAGCCACGACACGGGCGTTCACACTGAAGCTTTCTTT. Its translation is CASSHDTGVHTEAFF.

The chain carries TRBV3-1 and TRBJ2-3; D gene uncertain. CDR1 LGHDT and CDR2 YNNKEL come from the germline V gene (reference sequence). The CDR3 covers 13 residues. Trimming took 4 bases from V and 6 from J, leaving 11 bases between them. CDR3 DNA: TGTGCCAGCAGCCTAAGAGGAGTTGATACGCAGTATTTT. Translation gives CASSLRGVDTQYF.

V and J are TRBV21-1 and TRBJ1-3. TRBV21-1 is classified as a pseudogene. The CDR3 runs to 16 residues. CDR3 DNA: TGTGCCAGCCCTAAAGGAACAGAGCAGAAGGGGAACACCATATATTTT. Translating gives CASPKGTEQKGNTIYF.

The chain carries TRBV5-1 and TRBJ2-3; D call uncertain. This CDR3 is built from 15 residues. CDR1 is SGHRS, CDR2 YFSETQ, per germline. Trimming took off 7 bases at V and 0 bases at J, with 15 bases between the two ends. The CDR3: CASESSGQSTDTQYF. The CDR3 DNA is TGCGCCAGCGAATCCTCCGGCCAGAGCACAGATACGCAGTATTTT.

The chain couples TRBV24-1 to TRBJ2-3; D is uncertain. Germline CDR1 is KGHDR and CDR2 is SFDVKD. The CDR3 runs to 15 residues. V lost 7 bases and J 4 bases, leaving 17 bases between the germline ends. CDR3 residues: CATSGIEELADTQYF. For the CDR3, the DNA is TGTGCCACCAGCGGAATCGAGGAGTTGGCAGATACGCAGTATTTT.

A single count supports this clonotype. The chain recombines TRBV24-1 with TRBJ2-5, with TRBD2 identical over 10 bases. Matching the DNA end better, TRBJ2-1 makes the J call doubtful. Germline V gene lookup returns CDR1 KGHDR and CDR2 SFDVKD. The CDR3 has 14 amino acids. CDR3 DNA sequence: TGTGCCACCAGTATCAGCGGGGGGGTGAATGAGCAGTTCTTC. It specifies CATSISGGVNEQFF.

A few counts support this clonotype. The chain combines TRBV18 with TRBJ2-5; tentatively, D is TRBD2 (6 bases). The DNA end is a closer match to TRBJ2-1, so the J assignment may be wrong. The length of the CDR3 is 13 residues. Per the germline V gene, CDR1 is KGHSH and CDR2 is LQKENI. This chain's CDR3 is CASSPREVNEQFF. The DNA of the CDR3 is TGTGCCAGCTCACCAAGGGAGGTCAATGAGCAGTTCTTC.

This clonotype appeared a few times. It may be a read error: a sequence one base away is much more abundant. The genes are TRBV6-5 and TRBJ2-1; no clear D gene. The ends were cut back, 7 bases at V and 5 bases at J, with 6 bases in the middle. Germline V lookup: CDR1 MNHEY, CDR2 SVGAGI. This CDR3 spans 11 amino acids. The CDR3 region has the DNA TGTGCCAGCACCTTCCACAATGAGCAGTTCTTC. Translation gives CASTFHNEQFF.

V and J are TRBV20-1 and TRBJ2-5; 11 bases map to TRBD2. Germline CDR1 and CDR2: DFQATT and SNEGSKA (reference sequence). There are 16 residues in the CDR3. The CDR3 here is CSARPSGGSFEETQYF. The CDR3 nucleotides read TGCAGCGCAAGGCCTAGCGGGGGGTCGTTTGAAGAGACCCAGTACTTC.

The chain is built from TRBV5-1 and TRBJ1-1; D gene unclear. The germline gives CDR1 SGHRS, CDR2 YFSETQ. V lost 2 bases and J 2 bases, leaving 10 bases between the germline ends. This CDR3 comprises 14 residues. The CDR3 loop is CASSLWGGNTEAFF. The CDR3 nucleotides are TGCGCCAGCAGCTTATGGGGTGGCAACACTGAAGCTTTCTTT.

Written as DNA, the CDR3 is TGTGCCAGCACTGGACTAGCGGTAGTCGAGACCCAGTACTTC. It is translated as CASTGLAVVETQYF. J is TRBJ2-5 and V is TRBV6-2 or TRBV6-3; 10 bases are shared with TRBD2. The CDR3 loop spans 14 amino acids. The germline gives CDR1 MNHEY, CDR2 SVGEGT. With V trimmed by 7 bases and J by 5 bases, 7 bases remained unmatched.